This TCR beta chain derives from a study of regulatory T cells in long-lasting Graves disease (dated by TCRdb to the early 2020s). With regard to the full study: In the newly diagnosed Graves' disease group, patients had been taking antithyroid drugs for less than 3 months. The study was registered as a clinical trial and conducted in China. Persistent Graves' disease patients were compared with newly diagnosed Graves' disease patients by peripheral blood TCR sequencing and RNA sequencing. A total of roughly 35 samples were covered by TCR sequencing, comprising roughly 13 persistent and roughly 20 newly diagnosed Graves' disease patients.

The sample's time point label, decoded: newly diagnosed GD, antithyroid drugs for less than 3 months. For both TCR sequencing and RNA sequencing, RNA was extracted from PBMCs using TRIzol. The diagnosis of Graves' disease was made according to American Thyroid Association guidelines. Patients for the study were recruited at an endocrinology department in Xi'an, China. From each patient, around 8.3 milliliters of peripheral blood was collected into an EDTA anticoagulant tube. Ficoll Paque Plus density gradient separation was used to isolate PBMCs, and no further T cell sorting was done. An Agilent 2100 Bioanalyzer and agarose gel were used to check RNA quality, while a NanoDrop 2000 measured RNA concentration. Taken from cysteine to phenylalanine, the CDR3 has 14 residues. Just CDR3 DNA is preserved here, 42 bases in frame from base 1. The junction carries 16 bases between V and J, which are trimmed by 7 bases and 5 bases respectively.

Broader findings and caveats from the paper: Only the TCR beta chain was sequenced and analyzed. Lower TCR Shannon entropy and fewer highly expanded clones were observed in persistent Graves' disease patients than in newly diagnosed patients, which suggested clonal expansion. The authors noted that the small sample size was a limitation that may lower accuracy. Only peripheral blood was studied, because thyroid tissue, the primary lesion, was inaccessible. A larger number of public clonotypes was shared among persistent patients (about 2,700) than among newly diagnosed patients (around 970). TRBV28, TRBJ1-2 and TRBJ2-5 were preferentially used in persistent disease, while TRBV20-1 and TRBJ2-1 were favored in newly diagnosed disease.

This clonotype was found many times. The target of this receptor is not known. One base away there is no much larger clone; base qualities are not given. Receptor libraries were prepared by multiplex PCR. Instrument used: Illumina HiSeq 4000. TCR beta libraries were built with iRepertoire HTBI primers and Arm-PCR amplification of CDR3 regions. Gel purification was performed on PCR products prior to sequencing. Per the authors' processing: Gene usage analysis of CDR3 amino acid clonotypes used the 62 TRBV and about 13 TRBJ segments found across samples. Filtered high-quality paired reads were merged into contigs using COPE and FqMerger. BLAST was used to align contigs to the IMGT TRBV, TRBD and TRBJ reference genes, and CDR3 was defined following IMGT. Any clonotype with a frequency above 0.1% was counted as a highly expanded clone. Repertoire diversity was measured by Shannon entropy, and V-J evenness by the Gini coefficient. Public clonotypes were defined as clonotypes shared by more than one individual. In-frame beta chains were kept once TCRdb had trimmed the public reads at Q25 with fastp and called clones with MiXCR. Duplicate CDR3 protein sequences are folded into a single record with the most common DNA and genes. The V and J calls, along with clone size, are taken from TCRdb and not from the paper's own processing. Present in this sample are roughly 350,000 distinct CDR3 sequences, around 16% of which were seen just once. The biggest ten clones account for around 20% of the sample.

These data also featured in a second study, about T cells in Graves' hyperthyroidism and ophthalmopathy. From the second report: Stable Graves' hyperthyroidism was defined as no progression to ophthalmopathy during 18 months of follow-up. The hyperthyroidism patients were between 18 and 65 years old and newly diagnosed, with a disease duration of less than 2 months. Any patient with an uncontrolled infection, another autoimmune disease, pregnancy or lactation was excluded. Diagnoses relied on clinical symptoms, serum thyroxine and TRAb, thyroid ultrasound and orbital computed tomography. A first-round RT-PCR of the TCR CDR3 used the HTBI primer set with the Qiagen OneStep RT-PCR kit. Most expanded thyroid clonotypes (frequency above 0.001) were also detected in blood, suggesting blood repertoires may reflect thyroid immune responses. In cross-validation, a model built on a 13 V-J signature told ophthalmopathy apart from stable hyperthyroidism with less than 90% sensitivity and approximately 84% specificity, and in testing the same model reached 80%/75%. In validation, the model predicted progression to ophthalmopathy with approximately 71% sensitivity and 72% to 85% specificity, a median of 6.5 months before onset. To identify distinguishing TCR V-J signatures, a discovery cohort of some 99 patients was used, comprising 40 to 45 with Graves' ophthalmopathy and around 60 with stable Graves' hyperthyroidism. Prospective prediction of ophthalmopathy was tested in an independent validation cohort consisting of roughly 19 hyperthyroidism patients and about 17 patients who later progressed to ophthalmopathy. The approximately 100 discovery patients were randomly split 7:3 into training and test sets. In about 6 Graves' hyperthyroidism patients, the study also compared T-cell repertoires from thyroid tissue with T-cell repertoires from blood. After sampling, hyperthyroidism patients received methimazole starting at 30 mg daily, and ophthalmopathy patients received high-dose intravenous methylprednisolone. Libraries were constructed in a second round of multiplex PCR, after which size selection and purification were carried out. Libraries were sequenced paired-end with 100 bp reads on an Illumina HiSeq2000. Raw data were processed with SOAPnuke, discarding reads with adapters, uncalled bases, mean Phred below 15, or no exact constant-primer or identifier match. COPE v1.2.5 was used to merge the high-quality paired reads, and each unique nucleotide sequence was defined as a clonotype. MiTCR v1.1 was used to align clonotypes to the IMGT TRBV, TRBD and TRBJ reference segments. The analysis was restricted to V-J combinations with a frequency above 0.0001, which together covered 98% to 99.2% of the repertoires. The TCS score was defined as F50 (clonal expansion) divided by E x V (chaos), with BLOSUM62-based TCRdist calculated between CDR3 peptides within each V-J. Welch's t-statistics and random forest reduced roughly 500 V-J features to roughly 13, which were used in a naive Bayes classifier (R e1071). No statistical method was used to fix the sample size in advance, and group allocation was not hidden from the investigators. The paper describes TCR Vbeta CDR3 sequencing of 130 to 150 peripheral blood samples, made up of about 41 ophthalmopathy patients, around 73 hyperthyroidism patients and roughly 17 progressor patients.

Here the chain combines TRBV12-3 or TRBV12-4 and TRBJ2-3; no confident D gene assignment can be made. The sequence derives from a young woman with Graves disease. Donor details come from another sample of the same person, matched by shared clones. The sample was peripheral blood mononuclear cells (PBMCs), taken at new diagnosis, from a patient treated with antithyroid drugs. The CDR3 sequence is CASTKGPGRDTQYF. The nucleotides read TGTGCCAGCACCAAAGGACCGGGTAGAGATACGCAGTATTTT.